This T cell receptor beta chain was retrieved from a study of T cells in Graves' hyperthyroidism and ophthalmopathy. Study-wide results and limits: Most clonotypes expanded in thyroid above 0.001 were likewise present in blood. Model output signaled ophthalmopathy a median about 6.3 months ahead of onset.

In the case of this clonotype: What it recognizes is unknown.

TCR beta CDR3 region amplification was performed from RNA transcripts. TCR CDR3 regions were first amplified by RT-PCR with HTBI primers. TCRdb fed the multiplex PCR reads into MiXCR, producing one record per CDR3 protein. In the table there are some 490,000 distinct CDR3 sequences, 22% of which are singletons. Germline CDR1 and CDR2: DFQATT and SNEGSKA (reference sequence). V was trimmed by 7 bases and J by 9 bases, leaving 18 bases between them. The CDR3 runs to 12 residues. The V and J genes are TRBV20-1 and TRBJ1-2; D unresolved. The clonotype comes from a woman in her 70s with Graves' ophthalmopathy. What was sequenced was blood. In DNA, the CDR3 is TGCAGTGTTAACCCTCGGCCAGAAAGCTACACCTTC. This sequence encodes CSVNPRPESYTF.